Below are 8 T cell receptor beta chains sequenced from a single sample in a study of cytomegalovirus exposure and HLA in healthy donors. Amplification used 60 Vbeta primers and 13 Jbeta primers. Only in-frame clones appear in the TCRdb table, and some are missing; sequencing was by immunoSEQ multiplex PCR. The sample lists around 200,000 clones, over 75% seen once, with 1.5% to 2% in the top ten. Sequencing used PBMCs. All receptors derive from a man between 18 and 29 years old in good health and CMV-seronegative.

The rearrangement joins TRBV18 to TRBJ2-7; TRBD1 agrees at 8 bases. Trimming took 0 bases from V and 2 from J; bases not matched to a gene: 3. The CDR3 spans 15 residues. Germline V lookup: CDR1 KGHSH, CDR2 LQKENI. The CDR3 loop is CASSPPQGAPYEQYF. The CDR3 nucleotides are TGTGCCAGCTCACCACCGCAGGGGGCCCCCTACGAGCAGTACTTC. Full variable domain (missing parts from reference TRBV18 and TRBJ2-7): NAGVMQNPRHLVRRRGQEARLRCSPMKGHSHVYWYRQLPEEGLKFMVYLQKENIIDESGMPKERFSAEFPKEGPSILRIQQVVRGDSAAYFCASSPPQGAPYEQYFGPGTRLTVT.

V is TRBV7-9 and J is TRBJ2-7; 8 bases are a match to TRBD1. V lost 5 bases, J lost 2 bases, and 8 bases stayed unmatched. Germline CDR1 reads SEHNR; CDR2 reads FQNEAQ (reference sequence). The CDR3 length is 15 residues. CDR3 bases: TGTGCCAGCAGCCCCGTCTCGACAGGGGCCTACGAGCAGTACTTC. Translated: CASSPVSTGAYEQYF.

This clone has a handful of counts. The chain employs TRBV7-3 and TRBJ2-7; possibly TRBD1 for D (5 bases). CDR1 and CDR2 from the germline V gene are SGHTA and FQGTGA. The CDR3 spans 16 residues. V lost 1 base and J lost 9, with 22 bases in between. CDR3 in DNA: TGTGCCAGCAGCTTAAATGGCGAGTCAGGGCGTACGGTGCAGTACTTC. This encodes CASSLNGESGRTVQYF.

This rearrangement joins TRBV21-1 to TRBJ2-5; the D call of TRBD1 is as the table states it, not checked on the DNA. TRBV21-1 is reported as a pseudogene. This CDR3 region has 16 residues. CDR3 amino acids: CASSKGLTGVQETQYF. The CDR3 coding sequence is TGTGCCAGCAGCAAAGGGCTGACAGGGGTCCAAGAGACCCAGTACTTC.

This chain joins TRBV10-3 and TRBJ2-7; 8 bases agree with TRBD1. Per the germline V gene, CDR1 is ENHRY and CDR2 is SYGVKD. The trim removed 7 bases at V and 5 bases at J, leaving 10 bases unmatched. CDR3 length: 14 residues. The CDR3 nucleotides read TGTGCCATCACCGAACAGGGGGTAAGGGACGAGCAGTACTTC. This encodes CAITEQGVRDEQYF.

The chain combines TRBV28 with TRBJ2-1; D gene ambiguous. There are 15 residues in the CDR3. The V gene's germline CDR1 is MDHEN and CDR2 SYDVKM. V lost 2 bases to trimming and J lost 0 bases, with 8 bases between them. CDR3 loop: CASSLVTDSYNEQFF. In DNA, the CDR3 is TGTGCCAGCAGTTTAGTCACAGACTCCTACAATGAGCAGTTCTTC.

The chain is built from TRBV19 and TRBJ1-2; D is undetermined. The CDR3 is 11 amino acids. Germline V gene sequence: CDR1 LNHDA, CDR2 SQIVND (reference sequence). Trimming removed 11 bases at V and 6 bases at J, with 13 bases between. CDR3 residues: CASGGGNGYTF. In DNA, the CDR3 is TGTGCCTCAGGAGGAGGGAATGGCTACACCTTC.

The CDR3 reads CASSLPGLETQYF. CDR3 sequence (DNA): TGCGCCAGCAGCTTGCCGGGTCTGGAGACCCAGTACTTC. The chain joins TRBV5-1 to TRBJ2-5, with D unresolved. V was cut by 1 base and J by 5 bases, with 9 bases left in between. From germline, CDR1 is SGHRS and CDR2 YFSETQ. The CDR3 sequence is 13 residues long.